This T cell receptor (beta chain) derives from a study of siplizumab effects on memory and regulatory T cells. Per sample, some 100,000 TCR templates were assayed. Only in-frame clones appear in the TCRdb table, and some are missing; sequencing was by immunoSEQ multiplex PCR. The sample lists approximately 120,000 clones; about 94% were seen once. What was sequenced was non-Treg CD4+ T cells sorted from blood. The receptor was derived from a human donor in good health.

The CDR3: CASMPGGASMETQYF. DNA of the CDR3: TGCGCCAGCATGCCCGGGGGGGCTAGCATGGAGACCCAGTACTTC. The chain is built from TRBV5-1 and TRBJ2-5; 8 bases align to TRBD2. Per germline, CDR1 SGHRS and CDR2 YFSETQ. This CDR3 has 15 amino acids. V lost 6 bases to trimming and J lost 5 bases; unmatched junction nucleotides: 12.